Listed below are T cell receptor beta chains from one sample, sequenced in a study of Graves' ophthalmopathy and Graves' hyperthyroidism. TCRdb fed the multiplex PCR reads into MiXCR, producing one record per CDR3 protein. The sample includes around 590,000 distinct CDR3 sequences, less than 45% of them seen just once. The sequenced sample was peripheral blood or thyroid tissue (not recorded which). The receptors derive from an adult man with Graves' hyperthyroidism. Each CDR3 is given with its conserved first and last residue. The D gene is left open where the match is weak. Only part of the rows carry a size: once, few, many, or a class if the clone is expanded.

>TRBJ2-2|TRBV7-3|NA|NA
TGTGCCGGCAGCTTTGGGGTAGGGGAGCTGTTTTTT
CAGSFGVGELFF
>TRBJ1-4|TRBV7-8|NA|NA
TGTGCCAGCAGCTCGACGGGTAGAACTAATGAAAAACTGTTTTTT
CASSSTGRTNEKLFF
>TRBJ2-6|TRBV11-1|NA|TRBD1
TGTGCCAGCAGCTTAGCCTCACAGGGGTCCAACGTCCTGACTTTC
CASSLASQGSNVLTF
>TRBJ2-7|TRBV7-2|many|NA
TGTGCCAGCAGCTTAGAAGTTAACAGGGTCTCCTACGAGCAGTACTTC
CASSLEVNRVSYEQYF
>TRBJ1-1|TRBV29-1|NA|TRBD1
TGCAGCGGGACAGGGAGTAACACTGAAGCTTTCTTT
CSGTGSNTEAFF
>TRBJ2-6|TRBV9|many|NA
TGTGCCAGCAGCGTAGGGGTAGGTTTGGTGTTGGGGGCCAACGTCCTGACTTTC
CASSVGVGLVLGANVLTF
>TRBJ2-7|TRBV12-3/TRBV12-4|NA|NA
TGTGCCAGCAGTGCTCGGAGTGAGCAGTACTTC
CASSARSEQYF
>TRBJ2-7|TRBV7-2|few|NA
TGTGCCAGCAGCCTTAGTCAGGGAGAAGATTACGAGCAGTACTTC
CASSLSQGEDYEQYF
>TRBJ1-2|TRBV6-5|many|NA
TGTGCCAGCAGTTTAGACAGCTATTATGGCTACACCTTC
CASSLDSYYGYTF
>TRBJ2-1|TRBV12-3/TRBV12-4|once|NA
TGTGCCAGCGGAGTTTATATTGACAATGAGCAGTTCTTC
CASGVYIDNEQFF
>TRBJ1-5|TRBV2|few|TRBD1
TGTGCCGGCAGAGATACAGGGGGGGCGACTCAGCCCCAGCATTTT
CAGRDTGGATQPQHF
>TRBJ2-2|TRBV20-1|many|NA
TGCAGTGCTAGGACAGGGAACACCGGGGAGCTGTTTTTT
CSARTGNTGELFF
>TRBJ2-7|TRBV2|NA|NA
TGTGCCAGCAGTCGGGCCCATCCGTACTTC
CASSRAHPYF
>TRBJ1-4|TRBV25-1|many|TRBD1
TGTGCCAGCAGTGATGACAGGGGTGAAAAACTGTTTTTT
CASSDDRGEKLFF
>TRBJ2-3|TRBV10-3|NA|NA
TGTGCCAGCAGTGAGGGTGTCACAGATACGCAGTATTTT
CASSEGVTDTQYF
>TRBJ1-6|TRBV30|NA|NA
TGTGCCTGGAGTGTAGCCGGTAATTCACCCCTCCACTTT
CAWSVAGNSPLHF
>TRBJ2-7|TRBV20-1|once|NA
TGCAGTGCTCCAACCGGACCGTACAATGAGCAGTACTTC
CSAPTGPYNEQYF
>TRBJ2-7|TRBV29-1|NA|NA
TGCAGCGTTCAGGACAACCCAGGTTTCTCCTACGAGCAGTACTTC
CSVQDNPGFSYEQYF
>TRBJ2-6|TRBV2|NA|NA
TGTGTCAGCAGGGAGTCCCCTGGGGCCAACGTCCTGACTTTC
CVSRESPGANVLTF
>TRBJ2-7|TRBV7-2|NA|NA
TGTGCCAGCAGCTTAACGGTCAGGGACGAGCAGTACTTC
CASSLTVRDEQYF
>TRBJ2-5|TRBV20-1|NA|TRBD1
TGCAGTGCCAGCAGCTTCGGGACAGGGGGCGGTCTCGAGACCCAGTACTTC
CSASSFGTGGGLETQYF
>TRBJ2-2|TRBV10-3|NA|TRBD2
TGTGCCATCAGTGAACCCACTAGCGTCACCGGGGAGCTGTTTTTT
CAISEPTSVTGELFF
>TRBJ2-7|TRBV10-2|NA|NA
TGCGCCAGCACTAACAGAGGGGGGACATTCACGGAGCAGTACTTC
CASTNRGGTFTEQYF
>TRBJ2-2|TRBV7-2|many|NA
TGTGCCAGCGGTTTGGGTACGAACACCGGGGAGCTGTTTTTT
CASGLGTNTGELFF
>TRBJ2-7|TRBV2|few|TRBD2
TGTGCCAGCAGTGGGGCTAGCGGGGCCTACGAGCAGTACTTC
CASSGASGAYEQYF
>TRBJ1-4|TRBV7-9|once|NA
TGTGCCAGCAGCTTAGGAATGAACACTAATGAAAAACTGTTTTTT
CASSLGMNTNEKLFF
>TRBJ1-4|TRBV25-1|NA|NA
TGTGCCAGCAGTTTATGGGGGAGTCGGGAAAAACTGTTTTTT
CASSLWGSREKLFF
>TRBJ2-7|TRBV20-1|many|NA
TGCAGTGCAGAAGACAGAACCTCCTACGAGCAGTACTTC
CSAEDRTSYEQYF
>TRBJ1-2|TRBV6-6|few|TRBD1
TGTGCCAGCAGTTCTATTCCCGGGACAGGGCTTGGCTATGGCTACACCTTC
CASSSIPGTGLGYGYTF
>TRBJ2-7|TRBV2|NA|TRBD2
TGTGCCAGCAGTCCCCTGACTAGCGGACCGGAGGGCTCCTACGAGCAGTACTTC
CASSPLTSGPEGSYEQYF
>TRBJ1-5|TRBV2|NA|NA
TGTGCCAGCAGTGATAGTCTTCGAAACACCGGGGAGCCCCAGCATTTT
CASSDSLRNTGEPQHF
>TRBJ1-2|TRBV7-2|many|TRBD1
TGTGCCAGCAGTTCGAGACAGGGGTTTTCGGGCTACACCTTC
CASSSRQGFSGYTF
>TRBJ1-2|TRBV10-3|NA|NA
TGTGCCATTTCGCCTGACGAATATGGCTACACCTTC
CAISPDEYGYTF
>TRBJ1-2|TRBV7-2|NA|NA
TGTGCCAGCAGTTTACCGGGCGTCAGGGCATTCTATGGCTACACCTTC
CASSLPGVRAFYGYTF
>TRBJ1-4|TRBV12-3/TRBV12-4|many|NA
TGTGCCAGCAGCCCAATGCAACTGGTTGAAAAACTGTTTTTT
CASSPMQLVEKLFF
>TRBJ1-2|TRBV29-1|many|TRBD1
TGCAGCGTTCGGACAGGGGGAGGAGGCTACACCTTC
CSVRTGGGGYTF
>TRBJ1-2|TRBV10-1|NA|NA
TGCGCCAGCAGTGAAAGTCAGGGGCATGGCTACACCTTC
CASSESQGHGYTF
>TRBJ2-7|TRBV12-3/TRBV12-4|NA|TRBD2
TGTGCCAGCAGTTTATCCCGCGGGAGAGACTACAATGAGCAGTACTTC
CASSLSRGRDYNEQYF
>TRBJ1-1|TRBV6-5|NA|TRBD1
TGTGCCATCAGCGTTGTCCGGGACAGGGGAAGAACTGAAGCTTTCTTT
CAISVVRDRGRTEAFF
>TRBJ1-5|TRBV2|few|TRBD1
TGTGCCAGCGACGGACAGGGGAGTCAGCCCCAGCATTTT
CASDGQGSQPQHF
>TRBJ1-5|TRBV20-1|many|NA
TGCAGTGCTAGCGCGGACAGCCAACAGCCCCAGCATTTT
CSASADSQQPQHF
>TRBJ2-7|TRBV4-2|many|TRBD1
TGTGCCAGCAGCCAAGATCGACAGGGCCAGTACGAGCAGTACTTC
CASSQDRQGQYEQYF
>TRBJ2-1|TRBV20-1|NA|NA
TGCAGTACTAGAGGGCAGGGATCCTACAATGAGCAGTTCTTC
CSTRGQGSYNEQFF
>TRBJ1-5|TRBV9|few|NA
TGTGCCGGCAGCGCCCTGGACGGCCGCAATCAGCCCCAGCATTTT
CAGSALDGRNQPQHF
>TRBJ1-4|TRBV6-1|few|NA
TGTGCCAGCAGTGTCCGAGGCCGCACTAATGAAAAACTGTTTTTT
CASSVRGRTNEKLFF
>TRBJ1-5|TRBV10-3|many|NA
TGTGCCATCAGTGAGTCTAGGGATCAGCCCCAGCATTTT
CAISESRDQPQHF
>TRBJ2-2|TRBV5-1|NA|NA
TGCGCCAGCAGTCCGGAGAGGGGCACCCACACCGGGGAGCTGTTTTTT
CASSPERGTHTGELFF
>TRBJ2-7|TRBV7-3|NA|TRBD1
TGTGCCAGCAGCTACGGGACAGGGGGTAGGACCTACGAGCAGTACTTC
CASSYGTGGRTYEQYF
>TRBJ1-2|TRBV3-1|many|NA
TGTGCCAGCAGCCAATTATGGGGAGGGGAGGATGGCTACACCTTC
CASSQLWGGEDGYTF
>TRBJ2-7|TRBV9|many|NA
TGTGCCAGCAGCGCAGGGGCTGCGTCCTACGAGCAGTACTTC
CASSAGAASYEQYF
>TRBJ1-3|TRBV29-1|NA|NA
TGCAGTGAACCCCGCTCTGGAAACACCATATATTTT
CSEPRSGNTIYF
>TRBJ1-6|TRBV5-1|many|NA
TGCGCCAGCAGGGAGGCGCGGGGAAATAATTCACCCCTCCACTTT
CASREARGNNSPLHF
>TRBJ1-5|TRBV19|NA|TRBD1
TGTGCCAGTAGTATAGTCAGGGGGGGCAATCAGCCCCAGCATTTT
CASSIVRGGNQPQHF
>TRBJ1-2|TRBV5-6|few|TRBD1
TGTGCCAGCCGGGACAGGGGTGCGGATGGCTACACCTTC
CASRDRGADGYTF
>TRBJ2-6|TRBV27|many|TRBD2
TGTGCCAGCAGTTGGGGGGGTTCTGGGGCCAACGTCCTGACTTTC
CASSWGGSGANVLTF
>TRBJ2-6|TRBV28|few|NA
TGTGCCAGCAGTTTTACTCGACCCTCTGGGGCCAACGTCCTGACTTTC
CASSFTRPSGANVLTF
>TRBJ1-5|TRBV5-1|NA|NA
TGCGCCAGCAGCTTGGTGGGACCTAACAATGAGCCCCAGCATTTT
CASSLVGPNNEPQHF
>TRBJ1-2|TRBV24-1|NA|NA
TGTGCCACCAGGAACTCACCGGGGACTAACTATGGCTACACCTTC
CATRNSPGTNYGYTF